The source of this T cell receptor beta chain is a study of blood T cell repertoires in COVID-19. About the research overall: Whether acute or convalescent, the COVID-19 samples came from the United States, Italy and Spain. T cells, B-cell-depleted T cells, or PBMCs supplied cDNA or gDNA.

This clone was seen once. In the authors' methods: Reference gene primer amplification gave estimated nucleated cell counts. TCRdb's copy holds only in-frame clones and misses some; the assay was immunoSEQ multiplex PCR. The DNA gave D and trimming, while V, J and clone size come from that table. The sample yields some 290,000 clones, roughly 90% seen once. Germline CDR1 reads GTSNPN; CDR2 reads SVGIG (reference sequence). The CDR3 covers 12 residues. The sequence was obtained from a woman between 40 and 55 years old with COVID-19, enrolled during active disease. V and J are TRBV30 and TRBJ2-7, with TRBD2 matching over 7 bases. The sequencing sample was made of peripheral blood. The CDR3: CAGLGPDYEQYF. DNA for the CDR3: TGTGCAGGACTAGGGCCGGACTACGAGCAGTACTTC.